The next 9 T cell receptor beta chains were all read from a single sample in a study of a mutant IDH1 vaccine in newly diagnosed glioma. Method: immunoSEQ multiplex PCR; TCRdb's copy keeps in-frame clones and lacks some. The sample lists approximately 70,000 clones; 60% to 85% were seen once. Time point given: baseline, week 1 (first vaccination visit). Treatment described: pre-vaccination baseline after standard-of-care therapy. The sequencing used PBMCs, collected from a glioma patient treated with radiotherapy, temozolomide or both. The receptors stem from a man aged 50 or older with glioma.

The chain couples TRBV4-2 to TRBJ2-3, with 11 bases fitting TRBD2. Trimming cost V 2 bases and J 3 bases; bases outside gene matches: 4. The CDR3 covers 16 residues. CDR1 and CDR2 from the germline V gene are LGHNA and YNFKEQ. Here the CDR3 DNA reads TGTGCCAGCAGCCAATCGACTAGCGGGGAAACAGATACGCAGTATTTT. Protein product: CASSQSTSGETDTQYF.

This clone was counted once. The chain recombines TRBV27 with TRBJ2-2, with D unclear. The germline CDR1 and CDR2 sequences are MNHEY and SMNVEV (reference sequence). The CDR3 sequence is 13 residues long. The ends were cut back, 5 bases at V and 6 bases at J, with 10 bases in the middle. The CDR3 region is CASSRAPAGELFF. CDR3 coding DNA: TGTGCCAGCAGTCGAGCTCCCGCCGGGGAGCTGTTTTTT.

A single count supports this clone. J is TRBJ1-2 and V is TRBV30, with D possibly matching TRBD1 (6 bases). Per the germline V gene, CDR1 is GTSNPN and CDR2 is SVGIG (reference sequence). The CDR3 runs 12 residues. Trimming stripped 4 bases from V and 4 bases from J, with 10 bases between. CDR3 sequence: CAWTEGGYGYTF. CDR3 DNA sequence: TGTGCCTGGACCGAGGGGGGCTATGGCTACACCTTC.

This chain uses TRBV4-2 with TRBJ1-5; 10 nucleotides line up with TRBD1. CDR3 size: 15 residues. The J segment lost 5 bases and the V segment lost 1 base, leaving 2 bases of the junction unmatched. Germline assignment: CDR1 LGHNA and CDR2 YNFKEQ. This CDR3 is CASSQGTGGDQPQHF. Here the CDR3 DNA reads TGTGCCAGCAGCCAAGGGACAGGGGGAGATCAGCCCCAGCATTTT.

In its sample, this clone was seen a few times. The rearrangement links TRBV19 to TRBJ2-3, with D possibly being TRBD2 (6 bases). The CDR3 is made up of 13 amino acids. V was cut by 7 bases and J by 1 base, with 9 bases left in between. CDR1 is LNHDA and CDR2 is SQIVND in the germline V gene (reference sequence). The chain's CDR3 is CASNGGGTDTQYF. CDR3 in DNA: TGTGCCAGTAATGGCGGGGGCACAGATACGCAGTATTTT.

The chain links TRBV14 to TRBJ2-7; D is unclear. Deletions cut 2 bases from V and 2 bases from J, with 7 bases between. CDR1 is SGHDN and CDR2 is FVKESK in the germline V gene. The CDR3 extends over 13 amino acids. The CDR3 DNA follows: TGTGCCAGCAGCCAACAGACGACCTACGAGCAGTACTTC. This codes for CASSQQTTYEQYF.

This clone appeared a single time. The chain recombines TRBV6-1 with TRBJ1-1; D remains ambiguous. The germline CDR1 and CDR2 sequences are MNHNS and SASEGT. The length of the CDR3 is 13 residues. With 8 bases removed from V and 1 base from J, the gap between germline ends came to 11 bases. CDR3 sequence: CASLEVQNTEAFF. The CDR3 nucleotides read TGTGCCAGCCTCGAGGTCCAGAACACTGAAGCTTTCTTT.

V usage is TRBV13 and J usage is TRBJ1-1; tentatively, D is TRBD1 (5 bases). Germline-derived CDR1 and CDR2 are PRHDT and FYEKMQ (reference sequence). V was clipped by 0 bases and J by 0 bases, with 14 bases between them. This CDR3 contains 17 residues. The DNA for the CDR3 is TGTGCCAGCAGCTTAGGAGGGACCGTCAAATTGAACACTGAAGCTTTCTTT. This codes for CASSLGGTVKLNTEAFF.

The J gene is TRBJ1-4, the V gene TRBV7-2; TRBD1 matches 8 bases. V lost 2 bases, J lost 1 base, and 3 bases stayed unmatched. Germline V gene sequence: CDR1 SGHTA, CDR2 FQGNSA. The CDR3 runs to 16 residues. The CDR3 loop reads CASSLPDRGTNEKLFF. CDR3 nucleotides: TGTGCCAGCAGCTTACCTGACAGGGGAACTAATGAAAAACTGTTTTTT. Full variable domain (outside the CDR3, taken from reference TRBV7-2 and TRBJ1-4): GAGVSQSPSNKVTEKGKDVELRCDPISGHTALYWYRQSLGQGLEFLIYFQGNSAPDKSGLPSDRFSAERTGGSVSTLTIQRTQQEDSAVYLCASSLPDRGTNEKLFFGSGTQLSVL.